These T cell receptor beta chains were read from a single sample in a study of shared clonotypes between healthy human individuals. The assay was immunoSEQ multiplex PCR, and TCRdb's table has in-frame clones only and misses some. The sample includes over a million clones, about 98.5% of them seen just once. The sequencing sample was made of naive CD4+ T cells sorted from blood. The origin of the receptors is a man younger than 40 in good health. CDR3s include the opening cysteine and the closing phenylalanine or tryptophan. A D gene is named only where the DNA matches it firmly. Not every row has a clone size; where given, it reads once, few, many or a size class.

cdr3_aa	cdr3_nt	d_call	j_call	v_call	clone_size
CATSKRPAGVYEQYF	TGTGCCACCAGCAAGCGACCAGCGGGAGTCTACGAGCAGTACTTC	TRBD2	TRBJ2-7	TRBV15	.
CASSNSLSSYEQYF	TGTGCCAGCAGTAACTCGTTAAGCTCCTACGAGCAGTACTTC	.	TRBJ2-7	TRBV6-6	.
CAWSPTLTYEQYF	TGTGCCTGGAGTCCAACCTTGACCTACGAGCAGTACTTC	.	TRBJ2-7	TRBV30	once
CAWSVQLAPTDTQYF	TGTGCCTGGAGTGTACAACTCGCACCCACAGATACGCAGTATTTT	.	TRBJ2-3	TRBV30	.
CASSVEVRGLGANVLTF	TGTGCCAGCAGCGTAGAGGTTAGGGGATTGGGGGCCAACGTCCTGACTTTC	.	TRBJ2-6	TRBV9	once
CASSSLWCGRAADTQYF	TGTGCCAGCAGCTCCCTCTGGTGCGGGAGGGCCGCAGATACGCAGTATTTT	TRBD2	TRBJ2-3	TRBV7-3	.
CASSLFIGRTSSYNEQFF	TGTGCCAGCAGCTTATTTATCGGGAGGACCTCCTCCTACAATGAGCAGTTCTTC	TRBD2	TRBJ2-1	TRBV5-6	.
CASSEARGADTQYF	TGTGCCAGCAGTGAGGCCCGGGGCGCAGATACGCAGTATTTT	.	TRBJ2-3	TRBV25-1	.
CASSQYRTNIQYF	TGCGCCAGCAGTCAATATCGGACGAACATTCAGTACTTC	.	TRBJ2-4	TRBV23-1	.
CASGQLEGGYTF	TGCGCCAGCGGACAGCTCGAGGGTGGCTACACCTTC	.	TRBJ1-2	TRBV5-1	.
CASSALAEEGEAFF	TGTGCCAGCAGTGCCCTAGCGGAAGAGGGTGAAGCTTTCTTT	.	TRBJ1-1	TRBV2	.
CASSQVGGGAIGNTIYF	TGCGCCAGCAGCCAAGTAGGAGGGGGGGCTATTGGAAACACCATATATTTT	.	TRBJ1-3	TRBV4-3	.
CASSVDLSGNTIYF	TGTGCCAGCAGCGTAGACCTCTCTGGAAACACCATATATTTT	.	TRBJ1-3	TRBV9	.
CASSSAASGANVLTF	TGTGCCAGCAGCTCCGCGGCCTCTGGGGCCAACGTCCTGACTTTC	.	TRBJ2-6	TRBV9	.
CASTGRGTGTEAFF	TGTGCCAGCACCGGACGAGGGACTGGGACTGAAGCTTTCTTT	.	TRBJ1-1	TRBV2	.
CASSGSSGELFF	TGTGCCAGCAGTGGGAGTTCCGGGGAGCTGTTTTTT	.	TRBJ2-2	TRBV27	.
CASSEVRQGAKGYTF	TGTGCCAGCAGTGAAGTGAGACAGGGGGCGAAGGGCTACACCTTC	TRBD1	TRBJ1-2	TRBV6-1	.
CASSSGLAGSNEQFF	TGCGCCAGCAGCTCCGGGCTAGCGGGGTCCAATGAGCAGTTCTTC	TRBD2	TRBJ2-1	TRBV4-3	.
CASSALAGGPYNEQFF	TGTGCCAGCAGCGCACTAGCGGGAGGGCCCTACAATGAGCAGTTCTTC	TRBD2	TRBJ2-1	TRBV7-2	.
CSVKVYQGYYEQYF	TGCAGCGTTAAGGTGTACCAGGGGTATTACGAGCAGTACTTC	.	TRBJ2-7	TRBV29-1	.
CASSIGPQGGTGGTDTQYF	TGTGCCAGCAGCATTGGGCCGCAGGGGGGTACAGGGGGCACAGATACGCAGTATTTT	.	TRBJ2-3	TRBV5-4	once
CASSLLGPYNEQFF	TGTGCCAGCAGCCTCCTGGGGCCCTACAATGAGCAGTTCTTC	.	TRBJ2-1	TRBV7-3	.
CASSLVLNYEQYF	TGTGCCAGCAGCTTAGTTCTGAACTACGAGCAGTACTTC	.	TRBJ2-7	TRBV7-6	.
CASSYSISYEQYF	TGTGCCAGCAGTTACTCGATTAGCTACGAGCAGTACTTC	.	TRBJ2-7	TRBV6-5	.
CASSRNLGSGENIQYF	TGCGCCAGCAGCCGAAACCTAGGGTCCGGGGAAAACATTCAGTACTTC	.	TRBJ2-4	TRBV4-3	.
CASSDDHGQKETQYF	TGTGCCAGCAGTGATGATCATGGACAGAAAGAGACCCAGTACTTC	.	TRBJ2-5	TRBV2	.
CASSTLAGVGNEQFF	TGCGCCAGCAGCACCCTAGCGGGAGTCGGCAATGAGCAGTTCTTC	TRBD2	TRBJ2-1	TRBV4-1	once
CASSTDSNQPQHF	TGCGCCAGCAGTACGGACAGCAATCAGCCCCAGCATTTT	.	TRBJ1-5	TRBV5-1	.
CAWREIQSSTYEQYF	TGTGCCTGGAGAGAGATCCAGTCATCGACCTACGAGCAGTACTTC	.	TRBJ2-7	TRBV30	.
CASSPTSGRADTQYF	TGTGCCAGCTCACCCACTAGCGGGAGGGCAGATACGCAGTATTTT	TRBD2	TRBJ2-3	TRBV18	.
CASSSGTSGRGEQFF	TGTGCCAGTAGTTCCGGGACTAGCGGGAGAGGGGAGCAGTTCTTC	TRBD2	TRBJ2-1	TRBV19	.
CASSLQGAQPQHF	TGTGCCAGCAGTTTACAGGGAGCTCAGCCCCAGCATTTT	.	TRBJ1-5	TRBV7-8	.
CASSGGSLETQYF	TGTGCCAGCAGTGGCGGTTCGTTGGAGACCCAGTACTTC	.	TRBJ2-5	TRBV7-8	once
CASSVDRTSAQYF	TGTGCCAGCAGCGTAGATCGGACTAGCGCGCAGTATTTT	TRBD2	TRBJ2-3	TRBV9	.
CASSTNWARTGELFF	TGTGCCAGCAGTACCAACTGGGCTCGCACCGGGGAGCTGTTTTTT	.	TRBJ2-2	TRBV28	.
CASSKKPGSLGNTGELFF	TGTGCCAGCAGCAAAAAACCCGGGAGTCTCGGGAACACCGGGGAGCTGTTTTTT	.	TRBJ2-2	TRBV25-1	.
CSGNRGRPQHF	TGCAGCGGGAACAGGGGACGGCCCCAGCATTTT	TRBD1	TRBJ1-5	TRBV29-1	.
CASSLDSRDTGELFF	TGTGCCAGCAGTTTAGACTCAAGAGACACCGGGGAGCTGTTTTTT	.	TRBJ2-2	TRBV28	.
CASTQRGQPQHF	TGTGCCAGCACCCAGCGGGGCCAGCCCCAGCATTTT	.	TRBJ1-5	TRBV28	.
CASSLSLGNTEAFF	TGTGCCAGCAGCTTGAGTCTGGGGAACACTGAAGCTTTCTTT	.	TRBJ1-1	TRBV5-6	.